One sample yielded the 14 T cell receptor beta chains listed below, sequenced in a study of T cell responses to AZD1222 COVID-19 vaccine. TCRdb's copy holds only in-frame clones and misses some; the assay was immunoSEQ multiplex PCR. Of about 90,000 clones in the sample, 70% to 90% were seen once. Material: peripheral blood, obtained on day 0 of AZD1222 vaccination. These receptor sequences come from an adult in good health.

This clone appeared a single time. V and J are TRBV19 and TRBJ1-5; D gene unclear. Trimming cost V 6 bases and J 4 bases, with 19 bases left between them. The germline gives CDR1 LNHDA, CDR2 SQIVND (reference sequence). This CDR3 contains 16 residues. The CDR3, as DNA: TGTGCCAGTAGCATCCCGGGCAGTATGTCGAATCAGCCCCAGCATTTT. It specifies CASSIPGSMSNQPQHF.

The chain employs TRBV6-5 and TRBJ1-2, with TRBD1 matching over 8 bases. This CDR3 comprises 15 residues. J lost 2 bases, V lost 6 bases, and 8 bases had no gene match. CDR1 MNHEY and CDR2 SVGAGI come from the germline V gene. CDR3 coding DNA: TGTGCCAGCAGCCGAGCTACAGGGGGAAACTATGGCTACACCTTC. It is translated as CASSRATGGNYGYTF.

The V gene is TRBV5-1, the J gene TRBJ2-1; 8 positions agree with TRBD1. Germline CDR1 is SGHRS and CDR2 is YFSETQ. The CDR3 totals 14 residues. Unmatched junction bases numbered 12, after V lost 3 bases and J lost 13 bases. The CDR3 DNA is TGCGCCAGCAGCTGGGCGGACAGGGATCAAGGCCAGTTCTTC. Protein product: CASSWADRDQGQFF.

V usage is TRBV5-1 and J usage is TRBJ2-1; TRBD2 matches at 7 bases. Losses at the gene ends were 0 bases for V and 8 bases for J; bases not matched to a gene: 8. The length of the CDR3 is 15 residues. Germline loops: CDR1 SGHRS, CDR2 YFSETQ. The CDR3 region is CASSLEVGGPHEQFF. CDR3 bases: TGCGCCAGCAGCTTGGAGGTGGGAGGGCCGCATGAGCAGTTCTTC.

The V call is TRBV7-2, the J call TRBJ1-1, with 9 positions matching TRBD1. This CDR3 is 16 amino acids long. The germline V gene has CDR1 SGHTA and CDR2 FQGNSA. V was pared by 1 base and J by 5 bases, with 8 bases of the junction left unmatched. The CDR3 DNA follows: TGTGCCAGCAGCTTAGTCCCTGGACAGGGGACTACTGAAGCTTTCTTT. Its translation is CASSLVPGQGTTEAFF.

The DNA of the CDR3 is TGTGCCAGCAGCCACCCCATGGCGTACCAAGAGACCCAGTACTTC. Protein product: CASSHPMAYQETQYF. This sequence joins TRBV7-9 and TRBJ2-5; D gene unclear. Trimming pared 5 bases from V and 0 bases from J, leaving 13 bases between. Germline V CDR1 and CDR2: SEHNR, FQNEAQ (reference sequence). This CDR3 region has 15 residues.

This clone has only one observation. The chain couples TRBV14 to TRBJ2-2, with TRBD1 as a possible D gene (6 bases). V was pared by 5 bases and J by 0 bases, with 13 bases between. The CDR3 loop spans 16 amino acids. CDR1 is SGHDN, CDR2 FVKESK, per germline. CDR3 in amino acids: CASSDLGAPNTGELFF. CDR3 nucleotides: TGTGCCAGCAGCGACTTGGGGGCTCCGAACACCGGGGAGCTGTTTTTT.

The chain has TRBV2 and TRBJ2-3; 8 positions agree with TRBD2. J gave up 2 bases and V 3 bases, and 16 bases lay outside the gene matches. This CDR3 spans 19 amino acids. CDR1 SNHLY and CDR2 FYNNEI come from the germline V gene. The CDR3 protein is CASSDHPTLAGPPTDTQYF. The CDR3 nucleotides are TGTGCCAGCAGTGATCACCCTACCTTAGCGGGACCCCCCACAGATACGCAGTATTTT.

This chain uses TRBV4-3 with TRBJ1-6; D is possibly TRBD1 (6 bases). Germline CDR1 is LGHNA and CDR2 is YSLEER. The CDR3 is 15 residues long. The V gene lost 1 base and the J gene lost 6 bases, with 10 bases spanning the gap. In nucleotides, the CDR3 is TGCGCCAGCAGCCAAGTCCGGACAGTTAATTCACCCCTCCACTTT. It encodes CASSQVRTVNSPLHF.

The rearrangement uses TRBV9 and TRBJ1-6, with D possibly TRBD1 on 5 matching bases. Trimming took 5 bases from V and 7 from J, leaving 13 bases between them. Germline V gives CDR1 SGDLS, CDR2 YYNGEE. The CDR3 runs 14 residues. The CDR3 nucleotides are TGTGCCAGCAGTTTCTCGGGGGAAAATTCACCCCTCCACTTT. Protein sequence: CASSFSGENSPLHF.

V usage is TRBV19 and J usage is TRBJ2-3; D may be TRBD2 (6 bases). Trimming shortened V by 5 bases and J by 4 bases, and 16 bases separated the two germline ends. CDR3 length: 15 amino acids. The germline V gene encodes CDR1 LNHDA and CDR2 SQIVND (reference sequence). The CDR3 DNA is TGTGCCAGTAGTCCCCAAGGAGGGGTGGCAGATACGCAGTATTTT. Its protein product is CASSPQGGVADTQYF.

This chain connects TRBV7-6 to TRBJ1-1; D possibly corresponds to TRBD1 (6 bases). Germline CDR1 SGHVS, CDR2 FNYEAQ. There are 16 residues in the CDR3. V lost 4 bases and J lost 0, with 15 bases in between. The CDR3 sequence is CASSSSGGGLNTEAFF. The DNA for the CDR3 is TGTGCCAGCAGCTCCTCGGGGGGGGGCTTGAACACTGAAGCTTTCTTT.

This chain connects TRBV7-9 to TRBJ1-4; the match to TRBD1 covers 9 bases. From germline, CDR1 is SEHNR and CDR2 FQNEAQ (reference sequence). CDR3 length equals 17 residues. With V trimmed by 0 bases and J by 7 bases, 9 bases remained unmatched. The CDR3 nucleotides are TGTGCCAGCAGCTTAGCTGGACAGGGGCGCTTCGGTGAAAAACTGTTTTTT. Translated, it gives CASSLAGQGRFGEKLFF. Filled out from reference TRBV7-9 and TRBJ1-4, the complete variable domain reads DTGVSQNPRHKITKRGQNVTFRCDPISEHNRLYWYRQTLGQGPEFLTYFQNEAQLEKSRLLSDRFSAERPKGSFSTLEIQRTEQGDSAMYLCASSLAGQGRFGEKLFFGSGTQLSVL.

This sequence joins TRBV2 and TRBJ1-5; no clear D. Germline V gene sequence: CDR1 SNHLY, CDR2 FYNNEI. The CDR3 is 14 residues long. Trimming left V 7 bases short and J 6 bases short, with 16 bases between. DNA for the CDR3: TGTGCCAGCATTATGGATCGAGGAGGTCAGCCCCAGCATTTT. Encoded protein: CASIMDRGGQPQHF.